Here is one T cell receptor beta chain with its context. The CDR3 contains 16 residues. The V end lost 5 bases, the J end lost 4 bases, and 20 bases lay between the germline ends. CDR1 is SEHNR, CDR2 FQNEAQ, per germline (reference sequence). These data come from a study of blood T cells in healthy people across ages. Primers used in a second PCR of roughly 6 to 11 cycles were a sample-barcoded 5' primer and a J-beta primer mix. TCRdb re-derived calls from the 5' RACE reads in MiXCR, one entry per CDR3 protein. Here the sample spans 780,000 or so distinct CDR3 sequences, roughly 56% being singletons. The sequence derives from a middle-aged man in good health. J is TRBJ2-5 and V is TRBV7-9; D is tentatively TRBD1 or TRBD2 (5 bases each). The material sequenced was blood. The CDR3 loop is CASSPPGRTRGETQYF. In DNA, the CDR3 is TGTGCCAGCAGCCCGCCGGGCAGGACGAGGGGAGAGACCCAGTACTTC.